These 18 T cell receptor beta chains share one sample of origin, sequenced in a study of T-cell reconstitution after alpha-beta-depleted transplantation in children. Unique molecular identifiers were built into the TCRbeta library. In TCRdb, the PCR reads were re-called with MiXCR into one record per CDR3 protein. This sample has roughly 790,000 distinct CDR3 sequences, with roughly 16% found just once. Sequencing used PBMCs, mostly from graft donor cells, obtained 360 days after TCRalphabeta/CD19-depleted stem cell transplant. These receptors all come from a male patient under 18 who had a stem cell transplant for acute lymphoblastic leukemia, so the T cells may come from the graft donor.

The V call is TRBV7-8, the J call TRBJ2-2; 10 positions match TRBD2. This CDR3 is 17 amino acids long. The germline gives CDR1 SGHVS, CDR2 FQNEAQ. Losses at the gene ends were 4 bases for V and 5 bases for J; bases not matched to a gene: 10. The CDR3 coding sequence is TGTGCCAGCAGCTGGCTAGCGGGAGAAAGTTGGACCGGGGAGCTGTTTTTT. It encodes CASSWLAGESWTGELFF.

This clonotype was counted between two and nine times. The chain joins TRBV7-9 to TRBJ2-7; 11 bases are shared with TRBD1. This CDR3 spans 15 amino acids. Per the germline V gene, CDR1 is SEHNR and CDR2 is FQNEAQ (reference sequence). J gave up 2 bases and V 7 bases, and 7 bases lay outside the gene matches. The CDR3 here is CASTETGQGAYEQYF. The CDR3 nucleotides are TGTGCCAGCACCGAAACGGGACAGGGGGCCTACGAGCAGTACTTC.

The gene calls are TRBV11-1 and TRBJ2-1; D uncertain. The CDR3 is made up of 14 amino acids. V lost 3 bases to trimming and J lost 6 bases, with 12 bases between them. The V gene's germline CDR1 is SGHAT and CDR2 FQDESV (reference sequence). CDR3 DNA: TGTGCCAGCAGCTTTCCCCCTCCCAGCAATGAGCAGTTCTTC. Protein sequence: CASSFPPPSNEQFF.

This clonotype was detected ten times or more. The V and J genes are TRBV5-5 and TRBJ2-3; TRBD2 agrees at 12 bases. Germline V gene data show CDR1 as SGHKS and CDR2 as YYEKEE (reference sequence). The CDR3 has 15 amino acids. V gave up 2 bases and J gave up 8 bases; unmatched junction bases: 6. The CDR3, as DNA: TGTGCCAGCAGCTTCCAGGGACTAGCGGGTGGTACGCAGTATTTT. Amino acids: CASSFQGLAGGTQYF.

As concerns this clonotype: Relative to the germline gene, one junction end is altered; a read error may explain this. V gene TRBV29-1 combines with J gene TRBJ2-7, with 12 bases that match TRBD1. The CDR3 extends over 14 amino acids. Germline V lookup: CDR1 SQVTM, CDR2 ANQGSEA. CDR3 in amino acids: CSVSGTGGSYGQYF. The CDR3 nucleotides read TGCAGCGTCTCAGGGACAGGGGGCTCCTACGGGCAGTACTTC.

The table lists this clonotype with a few counts. The CDR3 here is CASSQDPGLALRSYNEQFF. The CDR3 coding sequence is TGCGCCAGCAGCCAAGATCCTGGACTAGCGCTAAGGTCCTACAATGAGCAGTTCTTC. V usage is TRBV4-1 and J usage is TRBJ2-1; 9 bases fit TRBD2. The germline CDR1 and CDR2 sequences are MGHRA and YSYEKL. The CDR3 length is 19 residues. Germline trimming cut 0 bases from V and 1 base from J; bases unmatched to any gene: 10.

The chain couples TRBV6-5 to TRBJ2-5, with D maybe TRBD1 (6 bases). Trimming stripped 0 bases from V and 0 bases from J, with 14 bases between. Germline CDR1 reads MNHEY; CDR2 reads SVGAGI. The CDR3 runs 17 residues. The CDR3 DNA follows: TGTGCCAGCAGTTACTCGGCTTCATGGGACAACCAAGAGACCCAGTACTTC. Translation: CASSYSASWDNQETQYF.

This clonotype occurred a few times. The rearrangement links TRBV20-1 to TRBJ2-7, with D possibly matching TRBD2 (6 bases). Germline assignment: CDR1 DFQATT and CDR2 SNEGSKA (reference sequence). V was pared by 5 bases and J by 6 bases, with 17 bases between. The CDR3 is made up of 13 amino acids. The CDR3 DNA follows: TGCAGTGCTCCTACCTCCGGGGGTAGCGAGCAGTACTTC. It specifies CSAPTSGGSEQYF.

This clonotype was seen a few times. One junction end disagrees with the germline gene, perhaps due to a read error. The chain is built from TRBV5-1 and TRBJ2-1; D is perhaps TRBD2 (6 bases). From germline, CDR1 is SGHRS and CDR2 YFSETQ. This CDR3 spans 12 amino acids. CDR3 sequence: CASSLIRTIEIF. The CDR3 nucleotides read TGCGCCAGCAGCTTGATTAGGACTATCGAGATCTTC.

This clonotype was seen a few times. The V gene is TRBV7-9, the J gene TRBJ2-2, with no clear D. CDR1 and CDR2 from the germline V gene are SEHNR and FQNEAQ (reference sequence). The CDR3 has 16 amino acids. The V end lost 1 base, the J end lost 2 bases, and 11 bases lay between the germline ends. The CDR3 DNA sequence: TGTGCCAGCAGCTTAGATCAAGCGCTTAACACCGGGGAGCTGTTTTTT. Amino acids: CASSLDQALNTGELFF.

In DNA form, the CDR3 reads TGTGCCAGCAGCGTAGATTCAGTTTCCTACAATGAGCAGTTCTTC. This gives the protein CASSVDSVSYNEQFF. V gene TRBV9 combines with J gene TRBJ2-1; D not resolved. V dropped 0 bases and J dropped 1 base, with 8 bases sitting between them. The CDR3 is 15 residues long. In germline, CDR1 is SGDLS, CDR2 YYNGEE. The full variable domain, with the rest looked up from reference TRBV9 and TRBJ2-1, is DSGVTQTPKHLITATGQRVTLRCSPRSGDLSVYWYQQSLDQGLQFLIQYYNGEERAKGNILERFSAQQFPDLHSELNLSSLELGDSALYFCASSVDSVSYNEQFFGPGTRLTVL.

The chain combines TRBV21-1 with TRBJ2-1; the table assigns TRBD1, which was not confirmed against the DNA. TRBV21-1 is a pseudogene locus. The CDR3 loop spans 15 amino acids. The CDR3 is CASVNGTPLCNEQFF. The CDR3 DNA reads as TGTGCCAGCGTAAACGGGACCCCCCTGTGCAATGAGCAGTTCTTC.

This clonotype was seen a few times. The CDR3 protein is CASSLARGGADTQYF. Here the CDR3 DNA reads TGTGCCAGCAGTTTGGCCAGGGGTGGTGCGGATACGCAGTATTTT. The chain carries TRBV12-3 or TRBV12-4 and TRBJ2-3; D is possibly TRBD1 (6 bases). The ends were cut back, 3 bases at V and 6 bases at J, with 16 bases in the middle. The CDR3 covers 15 residues.

The J gene is TRBJ2-5, the V gene TRBV11-2, with 7 bases matching TRBD2. This CDR3 is 14 amino acids long. Germline trimming cut 5 bases from V and 10 bases from J; bases unmatched to any gene: 13. CDR1 and CDR2 (germline): SGHAT, FQNNGV. CDR3 amino acids: CASSRFLAAQDQYF. CDR3 sequence (DNA): TGTGCCAGCAGCCGATTCCTAGCGGCCCAGGACCAGTACTTC.

The gene calls are TRBV5-1 and TRBJ2-1; 9 bases line up with TRBD2. Germline loops: CDR1 SGHRS, CDR2 YFSETQ. V trimming: 3 bases; J trimming: 8 bases; junction bases outside the gene matches: 9. This CDR3 is built from 15 residues. CDR3 protein: CASSSGLALGDEQFF. The CDR3 DNA follows: TGCGCCAGCAGCTCGGGACTAGCCCTGGGGGATGAGCAGTTCTTC.

In this sample, this clonotype turned up many times. J is TRBJ2-1 and V is TRBV20-1; D gene ambiguous. From germline, CDR1 is DFQATT and CDR2 SNEGSKA (reference sequence). CDR3 length equals 16 residues. With 3 bases removed from V and 0 bases from J, the gap between germline ends came to 15 bases. The CDR3 DNA reads TGCAGTGCTAGCCACGACTTTCCAATCTCCTACAATGAGCAGTTCTTC. Amino acid sequence: CSASHDFPISYNEQFF.

This clonotype has more than one count but fewer than ten. The chain is built from TRBV3-1 and TRBJ2-1; 7 bases align to TRBD2. This CDR3 has 14 residues. The germline V gene has CDR1 LGHDT and CDR2 YNNKEL (reference sequence). The trim removed 6 bases at V and 9 bases at J, leaving 11 bases unmatched. CDR3 coding DNA: TGTGCCAGCAGTCGGGACTACCTGAATACTGAGCAGTTCTTC. Protein: CASSRDYLNTEQFF.

There are a few counts of this clonotype. V gene TRBV6-5 combines with J gene TRBJ2-7, with 8 bases aligning to TRBD2. The CDR3 totals 16 residues. V shed 4 bases and J 9 bases; nucleotides not matched to a gene: 17. CDR1 MNHEY and CDR2 SVGAGI come from the germline V gene. CDR3 protein: CASSLTGGAGERLQYF. The CDR3 coding sequence is TGTGCCAGCAGTTTAACCGGTGGAGCGGGAGAAAGATTGCAGTACTTC.